The clone carrying this T cell receptor (beta chain) was seen only a few times. This entry comes from a study of beta chain features in type 1 diabetes. Reverse transcribing all isolated RNA meant expressed TCRB transcripts were sequenced. The method was immunoSEQ multiplex PCR; TCRdb's version includes in-frame clones alone and lacks a portion of them. There are approximately 150,000 clones in the sample; roughly 9.1% occur only once, and about 2.5% lies in the top ten. Germline V gene lookup returns CDR1 SGHVS and CDR2 FQNEAQ. Trimming removed 0 bases from V and 2 bases from J, with 11 bases in between. The CDR3 runs 16 residues.

This chain uses TRBV7-8 with TRBJ1-5; D remains unclear. Sequenced input: central memory CD4+ T cells from blood. This receptor was identified in a woman in her late teens or twenties in good health. CDR3 nucleotide sequence: TGTGCCAGCAGCTTAGCGGAAGTGGGCCGCAATCAGCCCCAGCATTTT. This translates into CASSLAEVGRNQPQHF.